The clone carrying this T cell receptor (beta chain) has ten or more counts. Its antigen is not identified. Across 18 months, stable Graves' hyperthyroidism was marked by no progression to ophthalmopathy. RNA transcripts yielded amplified TCR beta CDR3 regions. Using the HTBI primer set, a first-round RT-PCR was run on the TCR CDR3. TCRdb fed the multiplex PCR reads into MiXCR, producing one record per CDR3 protein. The data show 200,000 or so distinct CDR3 sequences, with about a sixth seen just once and approximately 56% held by the top ten. The V end lost 7 bases, the J end lost 11 bases, and 20 bases lay between the germline ends. This CDR3 comprises 13 residues. Germline V gives CDR1 PRHDT, CDR2 FYEKMQ (reference sequence). This sample was included in a study of T cells in Graves' hyperthyroidism and ophthalmopathy. Overall study: Before any treatment, at initial diagnosis, peripheral blood was collected.

Study findings and constraints: Blood also held most thyroid clonotypes expanded beyond 0.001. Ophthalmopathy, as predicted by the model, came a median around 7 months after the prediction.

The receptor was isolated from a woman aged 50 to 60 with Graves' hyperthyroidism. The sample taken for sequencing was blood. V gene TRBV13 combines with J gene TRBJ1-1, with a weak D call TRBD1 (5 bases). The CDR3 bases are TGTGCCAGCACCCCCGCGGGGCGAATGGAGGCTTTCTTT. The encoded protein is CASTPAGRMEAFF.